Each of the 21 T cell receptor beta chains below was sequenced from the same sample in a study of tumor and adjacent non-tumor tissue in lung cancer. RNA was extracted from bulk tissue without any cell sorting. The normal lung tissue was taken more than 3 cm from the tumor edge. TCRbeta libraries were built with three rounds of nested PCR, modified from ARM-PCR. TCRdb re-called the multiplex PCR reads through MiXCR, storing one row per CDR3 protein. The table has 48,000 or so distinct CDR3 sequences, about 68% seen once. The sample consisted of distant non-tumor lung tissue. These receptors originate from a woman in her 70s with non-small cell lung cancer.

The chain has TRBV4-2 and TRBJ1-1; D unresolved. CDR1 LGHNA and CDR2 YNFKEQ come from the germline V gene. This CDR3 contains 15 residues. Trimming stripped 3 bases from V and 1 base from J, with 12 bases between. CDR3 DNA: TGTGCCAGCAGCCAGGATTGGGTCACGAACACTGAAGCTTTCTTT. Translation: CASSQDWVTNTEAFF.

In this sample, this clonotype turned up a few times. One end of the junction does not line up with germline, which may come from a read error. The CDR3 reads CTSSSSNTRELFF. Written as DNA, the CDR3 is TGTACCAGCAGTTCGTCGAACACCAGGGAGCTGTTCTTT. The chain couples TRBV28 to TRBJ2-2; either TRBD1 or TRBD2 may supply D (5 bases each). Germline V gene data show CDR1 as MDHEN and CDR2 as SYDVKM. The CDR3 is 13 residues long.

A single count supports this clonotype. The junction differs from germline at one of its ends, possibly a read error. The chain's CDR3 is CRVSRDPNTEALF. Written as DNA, the CDR3 is TGCAGGGTTAGTAGGGACCCGAACACTGAAGCTTTATTT. This chain links TRBV29-1 with TRBJ1-1, with a tentative D call TRBD1 (5 bases). The germline V gene encodes CDR1 SQVTM and CDR2 ANQGSEA. The CDR3 contains 13 residues.

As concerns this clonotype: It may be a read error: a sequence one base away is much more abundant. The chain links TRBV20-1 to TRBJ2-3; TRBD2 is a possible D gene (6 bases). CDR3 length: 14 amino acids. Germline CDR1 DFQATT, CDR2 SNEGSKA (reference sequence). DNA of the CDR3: TGCACTGCGGACGCGGGAACTAGCACAGATACGCAGTATTTT. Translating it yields CTADAGTSTDTQYF.

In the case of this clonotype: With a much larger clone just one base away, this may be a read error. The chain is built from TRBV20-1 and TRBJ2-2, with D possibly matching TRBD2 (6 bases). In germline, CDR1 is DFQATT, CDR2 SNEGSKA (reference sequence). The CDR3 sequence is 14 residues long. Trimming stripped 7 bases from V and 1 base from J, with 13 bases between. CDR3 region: CSVLDGGNTGELFF. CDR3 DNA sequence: TGCAGTGTCCTGGACGGGGGGAACACCGGGGAGCTGTTTTTT.

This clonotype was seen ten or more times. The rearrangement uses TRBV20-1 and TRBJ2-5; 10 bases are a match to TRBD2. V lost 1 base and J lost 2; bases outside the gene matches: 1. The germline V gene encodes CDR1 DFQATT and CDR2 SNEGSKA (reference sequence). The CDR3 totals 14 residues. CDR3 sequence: CSARGSGRQETQYF. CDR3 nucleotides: TGCAGTGCTAGAGGTAGCGGGAGGCAAGAGACCCAGTACTTC.

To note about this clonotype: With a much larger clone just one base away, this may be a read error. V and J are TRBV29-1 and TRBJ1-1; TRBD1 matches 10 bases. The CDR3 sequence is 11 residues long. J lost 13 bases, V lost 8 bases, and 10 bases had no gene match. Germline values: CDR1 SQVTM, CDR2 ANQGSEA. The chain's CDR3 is CSTGTGDRFFF. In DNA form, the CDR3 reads TGCAGCACTGGGACAGGGGACCGCTTTTTCTTT.

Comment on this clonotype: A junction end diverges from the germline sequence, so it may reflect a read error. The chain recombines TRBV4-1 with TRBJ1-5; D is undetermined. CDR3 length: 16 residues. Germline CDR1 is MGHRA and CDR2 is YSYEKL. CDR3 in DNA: TGCACCAGCAGCTCGTCTCAGACCTATAGTAATCAGCCCCAGCATTTT. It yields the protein CTSSSSQTYSNQPQHF.

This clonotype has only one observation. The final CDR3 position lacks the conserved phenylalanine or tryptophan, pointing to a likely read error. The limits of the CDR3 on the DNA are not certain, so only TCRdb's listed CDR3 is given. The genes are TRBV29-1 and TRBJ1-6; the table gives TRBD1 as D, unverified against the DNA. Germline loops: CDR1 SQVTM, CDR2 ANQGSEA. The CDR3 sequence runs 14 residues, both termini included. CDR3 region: CSVEERGPGSPLRV.

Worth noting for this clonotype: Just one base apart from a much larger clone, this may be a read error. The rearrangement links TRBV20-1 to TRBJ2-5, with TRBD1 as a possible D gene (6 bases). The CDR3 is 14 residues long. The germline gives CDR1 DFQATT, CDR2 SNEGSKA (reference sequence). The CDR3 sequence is CSARNPTGYETQHF. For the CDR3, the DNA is TGCAGTGCTAGAAATCCAACAGGGTACGAGACCCAGCACTTC.

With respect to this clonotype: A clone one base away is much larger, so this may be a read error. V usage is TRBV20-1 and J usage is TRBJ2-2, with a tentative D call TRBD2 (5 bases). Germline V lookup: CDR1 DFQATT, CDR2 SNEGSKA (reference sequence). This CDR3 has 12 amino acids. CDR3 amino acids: CSARGDTVELFF. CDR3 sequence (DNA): TGCAGTGCTAGGGGAGACACCGTGGAGCTGTTTTTT.

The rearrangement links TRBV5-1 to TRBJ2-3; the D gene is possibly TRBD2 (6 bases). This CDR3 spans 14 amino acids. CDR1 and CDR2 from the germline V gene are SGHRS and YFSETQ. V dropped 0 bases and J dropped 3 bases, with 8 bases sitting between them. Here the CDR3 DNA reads TGCGCCAGCAGCTTGGGTCTAGCGACAGATACGCAGTATTTT. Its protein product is CASSLGLATDTQYF.

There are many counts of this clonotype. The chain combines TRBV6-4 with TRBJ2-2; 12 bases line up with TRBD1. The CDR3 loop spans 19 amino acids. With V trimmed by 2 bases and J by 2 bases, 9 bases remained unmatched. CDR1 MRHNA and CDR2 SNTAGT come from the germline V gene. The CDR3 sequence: CASSDGGDRGPINTGELFF. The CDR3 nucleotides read TGTGCCAGCAGTGACGGAGGGGACAGGGGGCCCATTAACACCGGGGAGCTGTTTTTT.

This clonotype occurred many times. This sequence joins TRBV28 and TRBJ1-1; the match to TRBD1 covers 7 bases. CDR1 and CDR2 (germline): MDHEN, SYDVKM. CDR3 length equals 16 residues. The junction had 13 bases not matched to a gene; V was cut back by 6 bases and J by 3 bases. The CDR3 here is CASSRPTGTSHTEAFF. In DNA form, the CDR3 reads TGTGCCAGCAGCCGACCGACAGGGACTTCTCACACTGAAGCTTTCTTT.

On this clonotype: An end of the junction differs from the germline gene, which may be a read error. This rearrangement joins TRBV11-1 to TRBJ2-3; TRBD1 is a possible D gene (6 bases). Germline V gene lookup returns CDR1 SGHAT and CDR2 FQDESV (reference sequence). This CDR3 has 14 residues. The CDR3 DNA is TGTGGCAGCAGCTTGGACAGTGAAGCAGATACGCAGTATTTT. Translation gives CGSSLDSEADTQYF.

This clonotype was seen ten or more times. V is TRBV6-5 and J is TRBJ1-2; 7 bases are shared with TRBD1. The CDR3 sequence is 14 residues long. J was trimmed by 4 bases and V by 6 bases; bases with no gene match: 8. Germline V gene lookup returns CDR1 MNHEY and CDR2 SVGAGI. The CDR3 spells CASSATGRFYGYTF. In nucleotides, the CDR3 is TGTGCCAGCAGCGCGACAGGGCGCTTCTATGGCTACACCTTC.

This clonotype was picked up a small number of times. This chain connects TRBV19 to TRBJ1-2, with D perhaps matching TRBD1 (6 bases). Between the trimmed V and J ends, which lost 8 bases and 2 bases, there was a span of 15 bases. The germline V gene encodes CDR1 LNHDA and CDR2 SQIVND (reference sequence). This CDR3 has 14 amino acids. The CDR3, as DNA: TGTGCCAGTTTAGGAAGCGGGACAAACTATGGCTACACCTTC. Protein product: CASLGSGTNYGYTF.

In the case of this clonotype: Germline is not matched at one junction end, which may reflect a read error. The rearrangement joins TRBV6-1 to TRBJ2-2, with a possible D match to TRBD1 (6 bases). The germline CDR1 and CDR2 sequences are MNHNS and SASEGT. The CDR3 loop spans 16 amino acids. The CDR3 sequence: CTSIISQGLMAGELFF. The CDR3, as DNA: TGTACCAGCATCATATCACAGGGATTAATGGCCGGAGAGCTGTTTTTT.

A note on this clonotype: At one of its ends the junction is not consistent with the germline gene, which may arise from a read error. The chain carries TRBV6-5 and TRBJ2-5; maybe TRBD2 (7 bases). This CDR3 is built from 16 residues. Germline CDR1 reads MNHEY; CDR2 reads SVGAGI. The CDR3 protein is CASRYSLREGEVTQYF. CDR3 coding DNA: TGTGCCAGCAGATACTCGCTTAGGGAGGGGGAAGTGACCCAGTACTTC.

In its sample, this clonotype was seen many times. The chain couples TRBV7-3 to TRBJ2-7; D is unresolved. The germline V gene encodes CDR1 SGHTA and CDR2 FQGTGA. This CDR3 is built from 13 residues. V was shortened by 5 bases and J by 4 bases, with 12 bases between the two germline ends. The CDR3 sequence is CASSLAPEYEQYF. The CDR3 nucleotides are TGTGCCAGCAGCCTGGCCCCGGAATACGAGCAGTACTTC.

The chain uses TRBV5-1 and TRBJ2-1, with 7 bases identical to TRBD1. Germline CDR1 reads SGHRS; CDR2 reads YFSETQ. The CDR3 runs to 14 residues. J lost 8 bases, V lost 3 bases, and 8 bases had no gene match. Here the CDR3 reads CASSSLDRSDEQFF. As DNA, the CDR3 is TGCGCCAGCAGCTCCCTGGACAGGAGTGATGAGCAGTTCTTC.